The rows below give T cell receptor beta chains drawn from one sample of a study of blood T cell repertoires in COVID-19. This table comes from immunoSEQ multiplex PCR, and its TCRdb copy is limited to in-frame clones, with some not included. The table has 86,000 or so clones, approximately 80% seen once; the top ten hold around 11%. Sequenced material: peripheral blood. The receptors stem from a man in his 70s with acute or convalescent COVID-19. CDR3s include the opening cysteine and the closing phenylalanine or tryptophan. The D gene is left open where the match is weak. Size is stated for part of the rows, as once, few or many counts, or as a class when the clone is expanded.

v_gene	d_gene	j_gene	abundance	CDR3nt	CDR3aa
TRBV7-9	-	TRBJ2-1	few	TGTGCCAGCAGCTTAGTCGGTGCTGAGCAGTTCTTC	CASSLVGAEQFF
TRBV28	TRBD1	TRBJ1-1	-	TGTGCCAGCAGTAGACAGGGTTCGGGCACTGAAGCTTTCTTT	CASSRQGSGTEAFF
TRBV7-2	-	TRBJ2-2	-	TGTGCCAGCACCACTCTTAGGAGCACCGGGGAGCTGTTTTTT	CASTTLRSTGELFF
TRBV5-5	-	TRBJ1-3	few	TGTGCCAGCAGCTTGGCCGGCTCTGGAAACACCATATATTTT	CASSLAGSGNTIYF
TRBV7-3	TRBD2	TRBJ2-1	-	TGTGCCAGCAGCTTATTTCCTAGCGGGGACCTTCAGGATGAGCAGTTCTTC	CASSLFPSGDLQDEQFF
TRBV6-5	-	TRBJ1-1	few	TGTGCAGCCAGGCAGGGAACTATGAACACTGAAGCTTTCTTT	CAARQGTMNTEAFF
TRBV11-2	-	TRBJ2-1	-	TGTGCCAGCAGCTTAGGGGGAGGAGGGGGCGCGGGTAATGAGCAGTTCTTC	CASSLGGGGGAGNEQFF
TRBV19	TRBD2	TRBJ2-3	-	TGTGCCAGTACCCTAGCGGGTTTAAGCACAGATACGCAGTATTTT	CASTLAGLSTDTQYF
TRBV7-2	TRBD2	TRBJ2-3	-	TGTGCCAGCAGCACAGCCGGGACTAGAACCGATACGCAGTATTTT	CASSTAGTRTDTQYF
TRBV28	-	TRBJ1-1	-	TGTGCCAGCAGTCGAACCCGGGTCCCGCGGACTGAAGCTTTCTTT	CASSRTRVPRTEAFF
TRBV7-8	TRBD2	TRBJ2-1	few	TGTGCCAGCAGCTTTCCGGGACTAGCGGGGGCTTCCTACAATGAGCAGTTCTTC	CASSFPGLAGASYNEQFF
TRBV18	-	TRBJ1-5	-	TGTGCCAGCTCACAGGGACGGGACAAGCCCCAGCATTTT	CASSQGRDKPQHF
TRBV5-1	-	TRBJ2-3	-	TGCGCCAGCAGCCGACAGTCTCAGGGCACAGATACGCAGTATTTT	CASSRQSQGTDTQYF
TRBV3-1/TRBV3-2	TRBD1	TRBJ2-1	many	TGTGCCAGCAGCCCGGGACAGGGAGGAACCTACAATGAGCAGTTCTTC	CASSPGQGGTYNEQFF
TRBV28	-	TRBJ1-1	-	TGTGCCAGCAGTTTGGGCACACCGAAAGCTTTCTTT	CASSLGTPKAFF
TRBV7-9	TRBD2	TRBJ2-5	few	TGTGCCAGCAGCTCGAGACTAGCGGGGGGAAAGTATGAGACCCAGTACTTC	CASSSRLAGGKYETQYF
TRBV7-9	TRBD2	TRBJ2-5	few	TGTGCCAGCAGCTTAAGTACTAGCGGGGGGGCCGGTCAAGAGACCCAGTACTTC	CASSLSTSGGAGQETQYF
TRBV5-1	TRBD1	TRBJ2-2	-	TGCGCCAGCAGCTCTGACAGGGTTACCGGGGAGCTGTTTTTT	CASSSDRVTGELFF
TRBV6-4	TRBD1	TRBJ1-6	-	TGTGCCAGCACCCTCCGGGACAGCCCTCGGAGCTCCTATAATTCACCCCTCCACTTT	CASTLRDSPRSSYNSPLHF
TRBV5-1	TRBD1	TRBJ2-3	-	TGCGCCAGCAGCGCCGGGACAGACCTCACAGATACGCAGTATTTT	CASSAGTDLTDTQYF
TRBV10-3	-	TRBJ2-3	once	TGTGCCATCAGTGAAGTGGGGGGGGCTGATACGCAGTATTTT	CAISEVGGADTQYF
TRBV5-4	TRBD1	TRBJ1-2	-	TGTGCCAGCAGCACGGACAGGTTAGCCTATGGCTACACCTTC	CASSTDRLAYGYTF
TRBV2	-	TRBJ1-5	few	TGTGCCAGCAGTGATGGGGGAGGTCAGCCCCAGCATTTT	CASSDGGGQPQHF
TRBV5-6	TRBD1	TRBJ2-3	-	TGTGCCAGCAGCTGGCCAGGGGGAGATACGCAGTATTTT	CASSWPGGDTQYF
TRBV24-1	-	TRBJ2-7	-	TGTGCCACCAGTGATTCCGGCGCAGGGCACTACGAGCAGTACTTC	CATSDSGAGHYEQYF
TRBV19	TRBD1	TRBJ1-5	-	TGTGCCAGTAGAGGGACAGGGAACCAGCCCCAGCATTTT	CASRGTGNQPQHF
TRBV2	TRBD1	TRBJ2-7	-	TGTGCCAGCTTGGGGTTAATCTCGACAGGGAGCTCCTACGAGCAGTACTTC	CASLGLISTGSSYEQYF
TRBV7-9	-	TRBJ2-3	-	TGTGCCGAAGATGGAGTGGTCCTTAACACAGATACGCAGTATTTT	CAEDGVVLNTDTQYF
TRBV6-1	-	TRBJ2-1	-	TGTGCCAGCAGTGAAGCGCGAGGCTATGAGCAGTTCTTC	CASSEARGYEQFF
TRBV5-6	-	TRBJ2-5	-	TGTGCCAGCGCCGGAATGGGGAGGCAGGCGCAAGAGACCCAGTACTTC	CASAGMGRQAQETQYF
TRBV28	-	TRBJ1-5	-	TGTGCCAGCAGTAACGGACAGTATAGCAATCAGCCCCAGCATTTT	CASSNGQYSNQPQHF
TRBV7-9	TRBD2	TRBJ2-3	-	TGTGCCAGCAGCTTAATGGACCGGGGGGGTAACACAGATACGCAGTATTTT	CASSLMDRGGNTDTQYF
TRBV28	-	TRBJ1-4	-	TGTGCCAGCAGCCTCCTTGGGAGGAATGAAAAACTGTTTTTT	CASSLLGRNEKLFF
TRBV3-1/TRBV3-2	-	TRBJ1-5	-	TGTGCCAGCAGCCAACTGGACACCCAGCCCCAGCATTTT	CASSQLDTQPQHF
TRBV6-5	-	TRBJ1-3	-	TGTGCCAGCAGCCCCGACAGCTCTGGAAACACCATATATTTT	CASSPDSSGNTIYF
TRBV5-4	-	TRBJ2-3	-	TGTGCCAGCACCCTGGGTAGGAGAGATACGCAGTATTTT	CASTLGRRDTQYF
TRBV9	TRBD2	TRBJ2-3	few	TGTGCCAGCAGCACCGAGCGGGGGCCGCCCTTGGATACGCAGTATTTT	CASSTERGPPLDTQYF
TRBV20-1	-	TRBJ2-2	-	TGCAGTGCTAGTGCGGCGGGGCCCACCGGGGAGCTGTTTTTT	CSASAAGPTGELFF
TRBV28	TRBD1	TRBJ1-6	-	TGTGCCAGCAGACTTGGACAGGGTGGAGGTTCACCCCTCCACTTT	CASRLGQGGGSPLHF
TRBV11-2	TRBD1	TRBJ1-5	-	TGTGCCAGCAGTTCCGACAGGGAACAGCCCCAGCATTTT	CASSSDREQPQHF
TRBV18	-	TRBJ1-2	few	TGTGCCAGCTCGCGCGGGGATTCTCATGGCTACACCTTC	CASSRGDSHGYTF
TRBV5-1	TRBD2	TRBJ2-7	-	TGCGCCAGCAGCTTGGACCAGCGGGGGCCCTACGAGCAGTACTTC	CASSLDQRGPYEQYF
TRBV7-9	-	TRBJ2-1	-	TGTGCCAGCAGCCCGACAGGCGACTACAATGAGCAGTTCTTC	CASSPTGDYNEQFF
TRBV6-7	-	TRBJ2-1	-	TGTGCCAGCAGTCCAGCGCCCGGGCGGGGCTACAATGAGCAGTTCTTC	CASSPAPGRGYNEQFF
TRBV4-1	TRBD2	TRBJ2-1	-	TGCGCCAGCAGCGAAGGCAGCGGGGGGGCGTTAATTTACAATGAGCAGTTCTTC	CASSEGSGGALIYNEQFF
TRBV25-1	-	TRBJ2-2	-	TGTGCCAGCCGCAAGGGGGGGGCCGGCGAAATTTACACCGGGGAGCTGTTTTTT	CASRKGGAGEIYTGELFF